Below are 5 T cell receptor beta chains sequenced from a single sample in a study of T cells after yellow fever vaccination. TCRdb reprocessed the 5' RACE reads via MiXCR and lists one record per CDR3 protein. The sample lists 96,000 or so distinct CDR3 sequences, 8.9% seen once, with around 16% in the top ten. Sequenced material: CD8+ T cells not binding an NS4B(214-222) dextramer, sorted from PBMCs, taken about 2 weeks after the first yellow fever vaccination. The source is a man younger than 35 who received the YFV17D yellow fever vaccine.

The rearrangement joins TRBV10-2 to TRBJ2-1, with 9 bases aligning to TRBD1. The V and J ends lost 6 bases and 9 bases, in that order; junction bases with no gene match: 9. The CDR3 covers 14 residues. From germline, CDR1 is WSHSY and CDR2 SAAADI. The CDR3 DNA is TGCGCCAGCAGGGAGGACAGGGGAGTTTTTGAGCAGTTCTTC. Encoded protein: CASREDRGVFEQFF.

The gene calls are TRBV27 and TRBJ1-6, with 8 bases lining up with TRBD1. The CDR3 sequence is 15 residues long. Unmatched junction bases numbered 11, after V lost 4 bases and J lost 12 bases. Germline CDR1 MNHEY, CDR2 SMNVEV (reference sequence). CDR3 bases: TGTGCCAGCAGTTGGTCTCGGACAGGGAGTGAACCCCTCCACTTT. This codes for CASSWSRTGSEPLHF.

The sample holds a few counts of this clonotype. The chain is built from TRBV9 and TRBJ1-5; D gene uncertain. Germline loops: CDR1 SGDLS, CDR2 YYNGEE. The V gene lost 0 bases and the J gene lost 4 bases, with 5 bases spanning the gap. The CDR3 extends over 13 amino acids. The DNA for the CDR3 is TGTGCCAGCAGCGTAGGGGATAATCAGCCCCAGCATTTT. It yields the protein CASSVGDNQPQHF.

This chain links TRBV12-3 or TRBV12-4 with TRBJ2-1; D uncertain. The CDR3 runs to 12 residues. Trimming cost V 2 bases and J 14 bases, with 13 bases left between them. CDR3 coding DNA: TGTGCCAGCAGTTTATTTGGAAGGGAAGAGTTCTTC. It specifies CASSLFGREEFF.

This clonotype was found a few times. The chain recombines TRBV12-3 or TRBV12-4 with TRBJ2-1; 11 bases agree with TRBD2. The J segment lost 4 bases and the V segment lost 7 bases, leaving 6 bases of the junction unmatched. The CDR3 has 15 amino acids. The CDR3 reads CASIDLAGGYNEQFF. The CDR3 DNA sequence: TGTGCCAGCATCGATCTAGCGGGAGGATACAATGAGCAGTTCTTC.